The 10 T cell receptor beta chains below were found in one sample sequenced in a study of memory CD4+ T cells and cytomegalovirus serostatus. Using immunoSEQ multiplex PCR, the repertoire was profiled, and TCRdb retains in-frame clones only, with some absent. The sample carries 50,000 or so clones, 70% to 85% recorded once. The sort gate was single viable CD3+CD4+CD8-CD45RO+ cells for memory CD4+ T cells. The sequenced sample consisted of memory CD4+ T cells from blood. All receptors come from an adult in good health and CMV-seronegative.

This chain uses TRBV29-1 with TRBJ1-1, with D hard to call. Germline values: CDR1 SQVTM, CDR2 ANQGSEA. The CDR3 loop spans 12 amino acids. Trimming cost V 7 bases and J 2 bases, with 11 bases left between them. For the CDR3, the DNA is TGCAGCGCCGGGGAGCCCAACACTGAAGCTTTCTTT. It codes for CSAGEPNTEAFF.

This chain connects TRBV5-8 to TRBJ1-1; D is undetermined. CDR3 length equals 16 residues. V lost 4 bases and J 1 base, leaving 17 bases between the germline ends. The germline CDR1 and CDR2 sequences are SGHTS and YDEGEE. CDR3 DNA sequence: TGTGCCAGCAGCGCTTATACTACAAAGGGGAACACTGAAGCTTTCTTT. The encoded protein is CASSAYTTKGNTEAFF.

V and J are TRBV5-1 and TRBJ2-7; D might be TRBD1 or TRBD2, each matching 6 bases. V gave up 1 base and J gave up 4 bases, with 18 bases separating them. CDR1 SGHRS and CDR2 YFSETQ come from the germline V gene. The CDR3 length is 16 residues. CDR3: CASSLKDQTGRYEQYF. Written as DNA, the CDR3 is TGCGCCAGCAGCTTGAAGGATCAAACAGGGAGGTACGAGCAGTACTTC. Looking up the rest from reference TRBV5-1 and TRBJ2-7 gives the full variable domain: KAGVTQTPRYLIKTRGQQVTLSCSPISGHRSVSWYQQTPGQGLQFLFEYFSETQRNKGNFPGRFSGRQFSNSRSEMNVSTLELGDSALYLCASSLKDQTGRYEQYFGPGTRLTVT.

CDR3 nucleotide sequence: TGTGCCAGCAGCTTGGGCGGCCATGAGAGGGTAGCTTTCTTT. Translated, it gives CASSLGGHERVAFF. J is TRBJ1-1 and V is TRBV5-6; no clear D gene. V gave up 0 bases and J gave up 10 bases, with 16 bases separating them. CDR3 length: 14 amino acids. The germline V gene has CDR1 SGHDT and CDR2 YYEEEE.

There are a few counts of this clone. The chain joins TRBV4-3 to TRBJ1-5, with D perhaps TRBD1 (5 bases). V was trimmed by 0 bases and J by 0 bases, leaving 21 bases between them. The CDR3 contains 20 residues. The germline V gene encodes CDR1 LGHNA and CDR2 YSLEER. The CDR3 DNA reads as TGCGCCAGCAGCCAAGATCGAAGGGGTCAGGACCGCTATAGCAATCAGCCCCAGCATTTT. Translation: CASSQDRRGQDRYSNQPQHF.

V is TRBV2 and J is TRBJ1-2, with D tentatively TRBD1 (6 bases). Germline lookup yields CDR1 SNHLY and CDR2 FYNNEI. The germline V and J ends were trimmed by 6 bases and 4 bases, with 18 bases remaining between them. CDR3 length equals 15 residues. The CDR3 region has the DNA TGTGCCAGCAGGGAAACTCAGGACAGCGTCTATGGCTACACCTTC. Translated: CASRETQDSVYGYTF.

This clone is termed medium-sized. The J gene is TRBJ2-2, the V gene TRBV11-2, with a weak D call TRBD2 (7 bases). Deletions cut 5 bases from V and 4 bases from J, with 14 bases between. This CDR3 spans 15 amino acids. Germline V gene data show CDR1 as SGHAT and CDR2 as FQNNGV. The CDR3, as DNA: TGTGCCAGCAGCCCCGGGGGCGGGGGCACCGGGGAGCTGTTTTTT. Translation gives CASSPGGGGTGELFF. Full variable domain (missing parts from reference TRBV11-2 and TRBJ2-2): EAGVAQSPRYKIIEKRQSVAFWCNPISGHATLYWYQQILGQGPKLLIQFQNNGVVDDSQLPKDRFSAERLKGVDSTLKIQPAKLEDSAVYLCASSPGGGGTGELFFGEGSRLTVL.

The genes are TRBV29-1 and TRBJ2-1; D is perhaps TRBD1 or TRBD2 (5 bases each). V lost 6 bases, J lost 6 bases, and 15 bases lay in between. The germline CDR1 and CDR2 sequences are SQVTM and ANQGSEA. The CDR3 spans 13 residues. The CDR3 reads CSVLGRVPNEQFF. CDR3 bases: TGCAGCGTCCTGGGGCGGGTACCCAATGAGCAGTTCTTC.

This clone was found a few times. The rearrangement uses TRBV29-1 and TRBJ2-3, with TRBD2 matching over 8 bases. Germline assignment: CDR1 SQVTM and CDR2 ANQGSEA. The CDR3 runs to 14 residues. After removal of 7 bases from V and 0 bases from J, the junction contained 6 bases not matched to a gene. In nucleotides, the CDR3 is TGCAGCGCACTACTAGCGGACAGCACAGATACGCAGTATTTT. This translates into CSALLADSTDTQYF.

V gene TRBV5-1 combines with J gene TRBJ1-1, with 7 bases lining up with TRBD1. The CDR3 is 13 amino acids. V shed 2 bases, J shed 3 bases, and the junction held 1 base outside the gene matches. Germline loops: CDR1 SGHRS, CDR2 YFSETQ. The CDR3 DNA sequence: TGCGCCAGCAGCTTTACAGGGGACACTGAAGCTTTCTTT. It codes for CASSFTGDTEAFF.